The clone carrying this TCR beta chain was counted between two and nine times. The record originates from a study of shared clonotypes between healthy human individuals. Produced via immunoSEQ multiplex PCR; TCRdb's table is partial and in-frame only. The sample has approximately 460,000 clones; 60% to 80% are singletons. CDR1 SQVTM and CDR2 ANQGSEA come from the germline V gene. V dropped 7 bases and J dropped 3 bases, with 9 bases sitting between them. This CDR3 region has 11 residues. Sample: PBMCs. The receptor was isolated from a woman aged 40 to 50 in good health. Some clones in this sample may be carry-over from other donors' samples. The rearrangement joins TRBV29-1 to TRBJ1-1; D call uncertain. CDR3 protein: CSAHTYTEAFF. The CDR3 DNA is TGCAGCGCGCATACCTACACTGAAGCTTTCTTT.